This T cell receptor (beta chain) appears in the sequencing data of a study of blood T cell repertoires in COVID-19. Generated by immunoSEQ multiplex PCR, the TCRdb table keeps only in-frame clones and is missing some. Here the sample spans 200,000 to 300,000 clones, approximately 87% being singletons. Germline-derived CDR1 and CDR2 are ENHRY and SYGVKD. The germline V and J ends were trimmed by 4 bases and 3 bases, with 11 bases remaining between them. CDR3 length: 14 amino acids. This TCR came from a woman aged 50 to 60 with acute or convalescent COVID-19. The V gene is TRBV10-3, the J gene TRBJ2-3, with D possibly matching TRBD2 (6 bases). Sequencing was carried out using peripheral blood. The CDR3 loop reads CAISAAGSTDTQYF. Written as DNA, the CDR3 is TGTGCCATCAGTGCGGCGGGATCTACAGATACGCAGTATTTT.